The 11 T cell receptor beta chains below were found in one sample sequenced in a study of blood T cells in healthy people across ages. PCR was performed a second time for about 7 to 12 cycles using a sample-barcoded 5' primer and a J-beta primer mix. TCRdb itself ran the 5' RACE reads through MiXCR, one entry per CDR3 protein. The sample holds about 970,000 distinct CDR3 sequences, 51% seen once. The sample consisted of blood. The receptors here all came from a woman aged 55-75 years in good health.

The chain uses TRBV3-1 and TRBJ2-5; unclear D gene. V lost 3 bases and J 2 bases, leaving 10 bases between the germline ends. CDR3 length: 14 residues. The germline V gene encodes CDR1 LGHDT and CDR2 YNNKEL (reference sequence). The CDR3 loop reads CASSQKPGQETQYF. The CDR3 nucleotides are TGTGCCAGCAGCCAGAAACCAGGACAAGAGACCCAGTACTTC.

This chain links TRBV28 with TRBJ1-1; D gene uncertain. Germline loops: CDR1 MDHEN, CDR2 SYDVKM. This CDR3 is 15 amino acids long. Deletions cut 5 bases from V and 0 bases from J, with 13 bases between. The CDR3 DNA reads as TGTGCCAGCAGTCGGTCTCAGAGAATGAACACTGAAGCTTTCTTT. It encodes CASSRSQRMNTEAFF.

Only a few counts were recorded for this clonotype. The V and J genes are TRBV15 and TRBJ2-1, with no clear D. V lost 5 bases and J lost 6, with 11 bases in between. Germline CDR1 and CDR2: LNHNV and YYDKDF (reference sequence). The CDR3 contains 13 residues. The CDR3 sequence is CATSHPPSNEQFF. CDR3 in DNA: TGTGCCACCAGCCATCCTCCGAGCAATGAGCAGTTCTTC. The full variable domain, rest sourced from reference TRBV15 and TRBJ2-1, is DAMVIQNPRYQVTQFGKPVTLSCSQTLNHNVMYWYQQKSSQAPKLLFHYYDKDFNNEADTPDNFQSRRPNTSFCFLDIRSPGLGDTAMYLCATSHPPSNEQFFGPGTRLTVL.

V is TRBV7-8 and J is TRBJ2-7; TRBD1 matches at 11 bases. CDR1 SGHVS and CDR2 FQNEAQ come from the germline V gene. V trimming: 5 bases; J trimming: 3 bases; junction bases outside the gene matches: 6. CDR3 length equals 15 residues. Written as DNA, the CDR3 is TGTGCCAGCAGCCCGGACAGGGGGCGAATCTACGAGCAGTACTTC. Translated, it gives CASSPDRGRIYEQYF. Combining the CDR3 with reference TRBV7-8 and TRBJ2-7 gives the whole variable domain GAGVSQSPRYKVAKRGQDVALRCDPISGHVSLFWYQQALGQGPEFLTYFQNEAQLDKSGLPSDRFFAERPEGSVSTLKIQRTQQEDSAVYLCASSPDRGRIYEQYFGPGTRLTVT.

V usage is TRBV7-9 and J usage is TRBJ2-7; TRBD1 agrees at 11 bases. The CDR3 runs to 15 residues. CDR1 is SEHNR, CDR2 FQNEAQ, per germline (reference sequence). V lost 3 bases and J lost 5; bases outside the gene matches: 6. The CDR3, as DNA: TGTGCCAGCAGCTTTTTCCGGGACAGGGGGGACGAGCAGTACTTC. Translating it yields CASSFFRDRGDEQYF.

This clonotype was counted a few times. V is TRBV10-2 and J is TRBJ2-3; no definite D call. The CDR3 runs to 10 residues. Trimming pared 7 bases from V and 6 bases from J, leaving 5 bases between. CDR1 is WSHSY, CDR2 SAAADI, per germline. As DNA, the CDR3 is TGCGCCAGCATGTGGGATACGCAGTATTTT. Protein product: CASMWDTQYF.

There are a few counts of this clonotype. The chain is built from TRBV20-1 and TRBJ2-3, with 9 nucleotides matching TRBD1. Germline CDR1 DFQATT, CDR2 SNEGSKA (reference sequence). CDR3 length equals 14 residues. V was pared by 5 bases and J by 6 bases, with 9 bases of the junction left unmatched. The CDR3 nucleotides read TGCAGTGCTCCGACGGGACAGGGATCGGATACGCAGTATTTT. Encoded protein: CSAPTGQGSDTQYF.

This rearrangement joins TRBV6-2 or TRBV6-3 to TRBJ2-1, with TRBD2 matching over 12 bases. CDR1 MNHEY and CDR2 SVGEGT come from the germline V gene. Trimming took 6 bases from V and 4 from J; bases not matched to a gene: 7. The CDR3 has 16 amino acids. The CDR3 spells CASRRLAGEDYNEQFF. CDR3 DNA sequence: TGTGCCAGCAGACGACTAGCGGGAGAAGATTACAATGAGCAGTTCTTC.

This clonotype was counted a few times. The J gene is TRBJ2-1, the V gene TRBV20-1, with 10 bases matching TRBD1. The CDR3 sequence is 14 residues long. Trimming at V came to 5 bases and at J to 13 bases, leaving 14 bases not matched to a gene. Germline V CDR1 and CDR2: DFQATT, SNEGSKA (reference sequence). CDR3 residues: CSASPGQGTSGQFF. CDR3 nucleotides: TGCAGTGCTTCACCGGGACAGGGGACCTCGGGTCAGTTCTTC.

The chain employs TRBV4-1 and TRBJ1-6; D is unresolved. There are 16 residues in the CDR3. V was clipped by 1 base and J by 7 bases, with 14 bases between them. CDR1 and CDR2 from the germline V gene are MGHRA and YSYEKL. CDR3 sequence reads: CASSQGMTTENSPLHF. The CDR3, as DNA: TGCGCCAGCAGCCAAGGCATGACTACAGAAAATTCACCCCTCCACTTT.

The V gene is TRBV2, the J gene TRBJ2-3; TRBD1 matches 8 bases. There are 16 residues in the CDR3. V was pared by 4 bases and J by 0 bases, with 6 bases of the junction left unmatched. CDR1 and CDR2 (germline): SNHLY, FYNNEI. Here the CDR3 reads CASSGQGRTSTDTQYF. In DNA form, the CDR3 reads TGTGCCAGCAGTGGACAGGGGCGCACTAGCACAGATACGCAGTATTTT.